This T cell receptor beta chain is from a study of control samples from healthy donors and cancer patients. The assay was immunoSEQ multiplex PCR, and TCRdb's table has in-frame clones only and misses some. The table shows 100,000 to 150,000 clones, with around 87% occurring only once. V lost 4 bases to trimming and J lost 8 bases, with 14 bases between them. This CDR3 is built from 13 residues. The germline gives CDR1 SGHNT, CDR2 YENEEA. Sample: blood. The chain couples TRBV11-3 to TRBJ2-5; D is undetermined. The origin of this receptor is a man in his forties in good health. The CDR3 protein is CASSSSGDFTQYF. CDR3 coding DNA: TGTGCCAGCAGCTCCTCTGGAGACTTCACCCAGTACTTC.